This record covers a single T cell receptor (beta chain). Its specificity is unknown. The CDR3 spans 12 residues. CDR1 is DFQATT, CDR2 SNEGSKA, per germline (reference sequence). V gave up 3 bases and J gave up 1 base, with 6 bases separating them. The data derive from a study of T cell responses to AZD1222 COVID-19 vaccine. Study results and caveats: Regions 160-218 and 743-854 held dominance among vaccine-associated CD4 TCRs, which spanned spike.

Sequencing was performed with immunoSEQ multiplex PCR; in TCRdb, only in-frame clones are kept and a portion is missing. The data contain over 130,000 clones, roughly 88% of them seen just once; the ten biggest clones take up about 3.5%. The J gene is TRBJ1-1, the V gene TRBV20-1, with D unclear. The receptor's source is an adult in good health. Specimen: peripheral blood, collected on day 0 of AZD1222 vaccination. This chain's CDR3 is CSASGGNTEAFF. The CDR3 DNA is TGCAGTGCTAGTGGAGGGAACACTGAAGCTTTCTTT.